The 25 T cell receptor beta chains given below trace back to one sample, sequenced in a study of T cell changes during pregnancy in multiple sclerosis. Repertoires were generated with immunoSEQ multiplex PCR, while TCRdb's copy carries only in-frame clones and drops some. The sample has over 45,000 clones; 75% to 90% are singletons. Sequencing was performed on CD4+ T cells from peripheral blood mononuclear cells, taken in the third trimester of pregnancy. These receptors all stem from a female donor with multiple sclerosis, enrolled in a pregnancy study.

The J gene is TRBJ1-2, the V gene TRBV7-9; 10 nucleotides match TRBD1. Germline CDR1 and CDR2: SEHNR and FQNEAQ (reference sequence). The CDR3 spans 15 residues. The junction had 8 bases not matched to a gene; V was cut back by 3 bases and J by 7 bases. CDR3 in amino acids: CASSFPLTGGVGYTF. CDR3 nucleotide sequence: TGTGCCAGCAGCTTTCCCTTGACAGGGGGCGTTGGCTACACCTTC.

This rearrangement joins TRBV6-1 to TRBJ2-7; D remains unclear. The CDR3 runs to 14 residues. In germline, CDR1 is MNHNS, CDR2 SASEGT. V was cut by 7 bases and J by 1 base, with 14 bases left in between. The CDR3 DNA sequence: TGTGCCAGCACCGCGAACAGCTGGTCCTACGAGCAGTACTTC. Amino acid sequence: CASTANSWSYEQYF.

The CDR3 coding sequence is TGTGCCAGCAGCGCCCGGGACAGGGGTAATTCACCCCTCCACTTT. Translation: CASSARDRGNSPLHF. The genes are TRBV9 and TRBJ1-6; 10 nucleotides agree with TRBD1. The V gene's germline CDR1 is SGDLS and CDR2 YYNGEE. Trimming took 3 bases from V and 6 from J; bases not matched to a gene: 3. This CDR3 has 15 residues.

This CDR3 reads CSVREQGPIPTGGANVLTF. The DNA of the CDR3 is TGCAGCGTTCGGGAACAGGGGCCCATTCCTACGGGTGGGGCCAACGTCCTGACTTTC. The rearrangement joins TRBV29-1 to TRBJ2-6; 7 bases fit TRBD1. Germline assignment: CDR1 SQVTM and CDR2 ANQGSEA. The CDR3 totals 19 residues. The V segment lost 5 bases and the J segment 3 bases; nucleotides outside the gene matches: 19.

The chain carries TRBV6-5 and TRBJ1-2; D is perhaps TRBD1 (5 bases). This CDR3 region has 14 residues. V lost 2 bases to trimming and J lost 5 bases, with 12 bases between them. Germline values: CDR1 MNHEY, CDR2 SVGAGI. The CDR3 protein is CASSYERGEYGYTF. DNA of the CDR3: TGTGCCAGCAGTTACGAACGGGGGGAATATGGCTACACCTTC.

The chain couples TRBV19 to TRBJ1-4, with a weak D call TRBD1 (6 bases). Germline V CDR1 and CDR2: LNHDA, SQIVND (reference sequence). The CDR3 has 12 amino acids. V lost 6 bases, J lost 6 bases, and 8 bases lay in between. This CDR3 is CASSRGDEKLFF. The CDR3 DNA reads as TGTGCCAGTAGCAGGGGCGATGAAAAACTGTTTTTT.

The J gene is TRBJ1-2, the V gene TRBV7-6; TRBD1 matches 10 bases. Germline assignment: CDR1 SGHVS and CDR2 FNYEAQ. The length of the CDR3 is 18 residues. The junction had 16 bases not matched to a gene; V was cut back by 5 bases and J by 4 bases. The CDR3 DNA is TGTGCCAGCAGCCAGAGGGACAGGGGCCTTCCGGGGCGCTATGGCTACACCTTC. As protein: CASSQRDRGLPGRYGYTF.

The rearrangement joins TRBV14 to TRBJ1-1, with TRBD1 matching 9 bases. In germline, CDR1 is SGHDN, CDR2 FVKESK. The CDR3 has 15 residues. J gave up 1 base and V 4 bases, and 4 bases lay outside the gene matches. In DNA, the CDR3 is TGTGCCAGCAGCCTCACAGGGGGCGGGAACACTGAAGCTTTCTTT. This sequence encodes CASSLTGGGNTEAFF.

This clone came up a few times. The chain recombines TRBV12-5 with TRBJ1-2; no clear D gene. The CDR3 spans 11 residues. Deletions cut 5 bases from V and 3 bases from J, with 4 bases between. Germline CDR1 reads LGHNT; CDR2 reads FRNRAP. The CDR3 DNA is TGTGCTAGTGGTCTTGACTATGGCTACACCTTC. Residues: CASGLDYGYTF.

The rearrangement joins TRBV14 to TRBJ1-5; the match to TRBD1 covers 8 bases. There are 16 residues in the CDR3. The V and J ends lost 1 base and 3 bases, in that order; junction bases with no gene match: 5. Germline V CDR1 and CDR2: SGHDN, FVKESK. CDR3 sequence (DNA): TGTGCCAGCAGCCAAGGAGGGACAGGTCCCAATCAGCCCCAGCATTTT. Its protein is CASSQGGTGPNQPQHF.

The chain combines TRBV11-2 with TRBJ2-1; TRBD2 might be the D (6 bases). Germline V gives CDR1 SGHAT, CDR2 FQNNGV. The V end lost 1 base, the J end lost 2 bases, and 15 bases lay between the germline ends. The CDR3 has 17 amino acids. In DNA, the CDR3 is TGTGCCAGCAGCTTAGGAAAAGGGACTCGCCCCTACAATGAGCAGTTCTTC. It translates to CASSLGKGTRPYNEQFF.

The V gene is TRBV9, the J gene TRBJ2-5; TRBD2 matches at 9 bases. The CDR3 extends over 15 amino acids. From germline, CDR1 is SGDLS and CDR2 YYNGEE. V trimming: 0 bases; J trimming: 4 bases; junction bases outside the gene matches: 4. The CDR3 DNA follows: TGTGCCAGCAGCGTAGGCGGGGGGGCTACAGAGACCCAGTACTTC. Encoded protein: CASSVGGGATETQYF.

The CDR3 DNA follows: TGTGCCAGCAGCTTAGCGGGGACTAGCGGGGGGGCCGGGACCGGGGAGCTGTTTTTT. This sequence encodes CASSLAGTSGGAGTGELFF. V usage is TRBV7-2 and J usage is TRBJ2-2, with 16 positions matching TRBD2. The CDR3 has 19 residues. V was pared by 0 bases and J by 5 bases, with 6 bases of the junction left unmatched. Germline loops: CDR1 SGHTA, CDR2 FQGNSA.

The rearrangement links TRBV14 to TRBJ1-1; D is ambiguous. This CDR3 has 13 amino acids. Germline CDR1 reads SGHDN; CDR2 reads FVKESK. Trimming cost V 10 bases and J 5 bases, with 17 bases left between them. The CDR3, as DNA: TGTGCCACCAACCGGGAGATTGGAACTGAAGCTTTCTTT. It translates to CATNREIGTEAFF. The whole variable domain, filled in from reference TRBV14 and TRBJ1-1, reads EAGVTQFPSHSVIEKGQTVTLRCDPISGHDNLYWYRRVMGKEIKFLLHFVKESKQDESGMPNNRFLAERTGGTYSTLKVQPAELEDSGVYFCATNREIGTEAFFGQGTRLTVV.

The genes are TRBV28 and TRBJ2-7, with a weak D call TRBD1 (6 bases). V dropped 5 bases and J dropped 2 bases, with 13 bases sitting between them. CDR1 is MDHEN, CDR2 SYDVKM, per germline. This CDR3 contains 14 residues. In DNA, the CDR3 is TGTGCCAGCAGTCCAGTAGGACAGACCTACGAGCAGTACTTC. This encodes CASSPVGQTYEQYF.

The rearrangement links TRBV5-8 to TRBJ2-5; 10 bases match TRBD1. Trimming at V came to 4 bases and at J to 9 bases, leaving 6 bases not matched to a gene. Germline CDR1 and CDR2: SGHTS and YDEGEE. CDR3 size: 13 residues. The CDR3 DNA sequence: TGTGCCAGCAGCGGGACAGGGGCCCCTTCCCAGTACTTC. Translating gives CASSGTGAPSQYF.

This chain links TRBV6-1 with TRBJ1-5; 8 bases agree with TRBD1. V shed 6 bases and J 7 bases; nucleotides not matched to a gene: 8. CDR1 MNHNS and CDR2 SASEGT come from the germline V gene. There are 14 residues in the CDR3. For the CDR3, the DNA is TGTGCCAGCAGACTAGACAGGGGCTGGCAGCCCCAGCATTTT. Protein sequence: CASRLDRGWQPQHF.

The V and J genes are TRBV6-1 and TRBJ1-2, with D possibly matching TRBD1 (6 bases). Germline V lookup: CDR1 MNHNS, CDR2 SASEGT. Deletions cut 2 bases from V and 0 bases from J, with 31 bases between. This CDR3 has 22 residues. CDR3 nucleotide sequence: TGTGCCAGCAGTGAATCCAGCGTACGCAGCTGGACAGTCTCGGGATCTAACTATGGCTACACCTTC. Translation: CASSESSVRSWTVSGSNYGYTF.

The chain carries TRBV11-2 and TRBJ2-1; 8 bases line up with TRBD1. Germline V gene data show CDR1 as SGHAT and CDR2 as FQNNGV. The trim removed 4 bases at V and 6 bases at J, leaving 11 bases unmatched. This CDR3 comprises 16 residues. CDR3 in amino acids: CASSSRGQGARNEQFF. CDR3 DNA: TGTGCCAGCAGCTCCCGAGGACAGGGAGCTCGCAATGAGCAGTTCTTC.

The CDR3 bases are TGTGCCACCAGCAGAGATTACGGACCCCTCCACTTT. Translated: CATSRDYGPLHF. The chain is built from TRBV15 and TRBJ1-6, with D hard to call. Germline loops: CDR1 LNHNV, CDR2 YYDKDF (reference sequence). V was cut by 0 bases and J by 12 bases, with 6 bases left in between. CDR3 size: 12 residues. The variable domain in full, completed from reference TRBV15 and TRBJ1-6, reads DAMVIQNPRYQVTQFGKPVTLSCSQTLNHNVMYWYQQKSSQAPKLLFHYYDKDFNNEADTPDNFQSRRPNTSFCFLDIRSPGLGDTAMYLCATSRDYGPLHFGNGTRLTVT.

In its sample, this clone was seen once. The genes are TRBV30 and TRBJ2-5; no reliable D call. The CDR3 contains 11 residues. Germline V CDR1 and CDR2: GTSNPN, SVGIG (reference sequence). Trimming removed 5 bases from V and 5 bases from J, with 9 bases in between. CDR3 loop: CAWARGETQYF. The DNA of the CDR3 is TGTGCCTGGGCCAGAGGTGAGACCCAGTACTTC.

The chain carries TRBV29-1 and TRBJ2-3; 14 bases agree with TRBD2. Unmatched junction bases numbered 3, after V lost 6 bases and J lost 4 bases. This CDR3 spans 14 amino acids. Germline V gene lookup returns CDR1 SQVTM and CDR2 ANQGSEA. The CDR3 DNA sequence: TGCAGCGTGCCGGGACTAGCGGGGGCAGATACGCAGTATTTT. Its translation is CSVPGLAGADTQYF.

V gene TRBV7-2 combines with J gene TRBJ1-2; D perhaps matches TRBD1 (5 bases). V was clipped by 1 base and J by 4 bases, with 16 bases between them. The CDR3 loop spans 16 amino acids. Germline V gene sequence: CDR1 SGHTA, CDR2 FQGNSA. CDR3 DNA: TGTGCCAGCAGCTTAGAAACAGGACGGACTACCTATGGCTACACCTTC. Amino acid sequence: CASSLETGRTTYGYTF.

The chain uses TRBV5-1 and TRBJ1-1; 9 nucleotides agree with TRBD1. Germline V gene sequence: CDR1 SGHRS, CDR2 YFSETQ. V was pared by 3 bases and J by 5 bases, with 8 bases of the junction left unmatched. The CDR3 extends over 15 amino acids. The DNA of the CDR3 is TGCGCCAGCAGCTCCTTACAGGGGGCAGGTACTGAAGCTTTCTTT. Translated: CASSSLQGAGTEAFF.

CDR3 nucleotide sequence: TGCGCCAGCAGCGAGGTCGGGTTGACGGCCCGATCCTACAATGAGCAGTTCTTC. This gives the protein CASSEVGLTARSYNEQFF. The J gene is TRBJ2-1, the V gene TRBV5-1; no clear D gene. The CDR3 is made up of 18 amino acids. Germline CDR1 is SGHRS and CDR2 is YFSETQ. V lost 4 bases to trimming and J lost 1 base, with 21 bases between them.